This T cell receptor beta chain was captured in a study of identical twins. Findings of the study overall: While abundant cord blood beta clonotypes carried fewer insertions, memory repertoires showed no such pattern. Twin pairs had excess sharing that was weaker in beta out-of-frame sequences. Findings depended on cross-sectional statistics rather than tracking the same donors.

This clonotype was detected many times. What it binds is unknown. TCRdb re-called the 5' RACE reads with MiXCR, one entry per CDR3 protein. The sample lists a few hundred thousand distinct CDR3 sequences; roughly 9% were seen once. The J segment lost 7 bases and the V segment lost 0 bases, leaving 4 bases of the junction unmatched. From germline, CDR1 is SGHDT and CDR2 YYEEEE. This CDR3 region has 15 residues. Sample: naive T cells sorted from blood. V is TRBV5-6 and J is TRBJ2-1, with TRBD2 identical over 10 bases. The receptor was isolated from a woman aged 45-65 years in good health. As DNA, the CDR3 is TGTGCCAGCAGCTTGGCGGGACTAGCGATAAATGAGCAGTTCTTC. This sequence encodes CASSLAGLAINEQFF.